This entry lists 5 T cell receptor beta chains sequenced from one sample in a study of shared clonotypes between healthy human individuals (TCRdb year 2020). Library creation used the immunoSEQ multiplex PCR assay. TCRdb retrieved this table from immuneACCESS and kept in-frame rearrangements only. Not all clones are present; in checked studies, unresolved V genes account for under half, and no reason is known for the remainder. The sample includes approximately 2,000,000 clones, with just under 95% observed a single time. The top ten hold over 1.5% of the sample. For the CD8 naive samples, CD45RO-negative cells were positively selected for CCR7, yielding a CD45RA+CCR7+ population from which TemRA cells were excluded. Material: naive CD8+ T cells from PBMCs. Explained via the paper, the cell subset or site label denotes: CD45RA+CCR7+. Source of these receptors: a man aged 18-30 years in good health. Some clones in this sample may be carry-over from other donors' samples.

J is TRBJ2-7 and V is TRBV5-6, with 10 bases matching TRBD2. From germline, CDR1 is SGHDT and CDR2 YYEEEE. This CDR3 comprises 15 residues. Losses at the gene ends were 3 bases for V and 3 bases for J; bases not matched to a gene: 6. CDR3 nucleotides: TGTGCCAGCAGCTACGGGACTAGCGCCTACTACGAGCAGTACTTC. Its protein product is CASSYGTSAYYEQYF.

The chain couples TRBV13 to TRBJ2-5; possibly TRBD2 for D (6 bases). The CDR3 covers 13 residues. The V gene lost 5 bases and the J gene lost 4 bases, with 11 bases spanning the gap. Germline V gene sequence: CDR1 PRHDT, CDR2 FYEKMQ (reference sequence). The CDR3 loop is CASSPRGLETQYF. The CDR3 nucleotides are TGTGCCAGCAGCCCGCGGGGTTTAGAGACCCAGTACTTC.

The V and J genes are TRBV6-5 and TRBJ1-5, with D uncertain. Germline lookup yields CDR1 MNHEY and CDR2 SVGAGI. The CDR3 is made up of 13 amino acids. V lost 2 bases and J lost 3, with 5 bases in between. Here the CDR3 DNA reads TGTGCCAGCAGTTACGCCTACAATCAGCCCCAGCATTTT. Its protein is CASSYAYNQPQHF.

In this sample, this clone turned up once. V gene TRBV5-8 combines with J gene TRBJ2-7; 9 positions agree with TRBD1. Germline CDR1 is SGHTS and CDR2 is YDEGEE. With V trimmed by 6 bases and J by 2 bases, 6 bases remained unmatched. The CDR3 runs 14 residues. The CDR3 is CASIGDRVAYEQYF. The CDR3 DNA sequence: TGTGCCAGCATCGGGGACAGGGTGGCCTACGAGCAGTACTTC.

This sequence joins TRBV28 and TRBJ2-1; 7 bases fit TRBD2. The V and J ends lost 3 bases and 7 bases, in that order; junction bases with no gene match: 9. The CDR3 runs 15 residues. Looked up from germline, CDR1 is MDHEN and CDR2 is SYDVKM. The CDR3 sequence is CASSFTILAENEQFF. The CDR3 DNA is TGTGCCAGCAGTTTCACAATTCTAGCGGAAAATGAGCAGTTCTTC.